This T cell receptor beta chain originates from a study of T-cell memory formation after mild COVID-19. Study context: The two donors had largely donor-specific TCR clusters. Study findings and constraints: Clonal second-wave expansions that peaked on day 37 had unconfirmed SARS-CoV-2 specificity. For contracting clones, CD4+ ones sat mainly in CM and EM, CD8+ in EMRA. Later expanders leaned CD4+, whereas clones that contracted between day 15 and 85 were balanced CD4/CD8.

CDR3 length: 14 amino acids. V lost 3 bases to trimming and J lost 2 bases, with 11 bases between them. The V gene's germline CDR1 is SGHTA and CDR2 FQGNSA. Concerning this clonotype itself: Its cognate antigen is unknown.

TCRdb re-called the 5' RACE reads with MiXCR, one entry per CDR3 protein. The sample lists about 470,000 distinct CDR3 sequences, around a quarter seen once, with around 13% in the top ten. The TCR comes from an adult woman who had mild COVID-19 (a few samples of this study predate the infection). Cell type and time point are not known. Sequencing used PBMCs or a T cell subset sorted from them (not recorded which). The chain combines TRBV7-2 with TRBJ2-7, with D unclear. In DNA, the CDR3 is TGTGCCAGCAGCTTGGGGATCGGTCCCTACGAGCAGTACTTC. Translation gives CASSLGIGPYEQYF. The variable domain in full, completed from reference TRBV7-2 and TRBJ2-7, reads GAGVSQSPSNKVTEKGKDVELRCDPISGHTALYWYRQSLGQGLEFLIYFQGNSAPDKSGLPSDRFSAERTGGSVSTLTIQRTQQEDSAVYLCASSLGIGPYEQYFGPGTRLTVT.